This is a list of T cell receptor beta chains from one sample in a study of neurological immune-mediated disorders. TCRdb redid the calling of the 5' RACE reads with MiXCR, one entry per CDR3 protein. Altogether 53,000 or so distinct CDR3 sequences are present, 8% to 9% being singletons, with the ten largest covering 1.5% to 2%. The sample comprised PBMCs. These receptors were collected from a woman aged 40 to 49 in good health. Both conserved end residues are part of each CDR3. Each record gives: V gene, clone size, J gene, D gene, CDR3 DNA, CDR3 protein. The D gene is left open where the match is weak. Clone size is stated in some rows and not others, as once, few, many or a class when expanded.

TRBV20-1	many	TRBJ2-3	.	TGCAGTGCCCCTCGAGGGGCCGTCACAGATACGCAGTATTTT	CSAPRGAVTDTQYF
TRBV25-1	many	TRBJ2-7	TRBD2	TGTGCCAGCAGTGTGACTAGCGTAGGGGAGCAGTACTTC	CASSVTSVGEQYF
TRBV6-1	many	TRBJ1-2	.	TGTGCCAGCAGGACGTACTTGGGGGGCGCTAACTATGGCTACACCTTC	CASRTYLGGANYGYTF
TRBV6-5	many	TRBJ1-1	TRBD1	TGTGCCAGCAGTTACGGGACAGGGACTCACACTGAAGCTTTCTTT	CASSYGTGTHTEAFF
TRBV19	.	TRBJ2-2	.	TGTGCCAGTAGATATTATTGGGGGTACACCGGGGAGCTGTTTTTT	CASRYYWGYTGELFF
TRBV10-3	many	TRBJ2-7	.	TGTGCCATCGGGGCTAACACCGAGCAGTACTTC	CAIGANTEQYF
TRBV27	many	TRBJ1-6	TRBD1	TGTGCCAGCAGAACAACAGGGGTCGGTAATTCACCCCTCCACTTT	CASRTTGVGNSPLHF
TRBV7-2	many	TRBJ2-7	.	TGTGCCAGCAGCTTATCTTTGCAGGGTAGCGTCTGGGAGCAGTACTTC	CASSLSLQGSVWEQYF
TRBV20-1	.	TRBJ2-3	.	TGCAGTGCTAGTTCGGGGGGCAGCACAGATACGCAGTATTTT	CSASSGGSTDTQYF
TRBV21-1	many	TRBJ2-7	.	TGTGCCAGCAGCAATTTGGGGCCTTGCGGGGGTTGCGAGCAGTACTTC	CASSNLGPCGGCEQYF
TRBV12-5	many	TRBJ2-1	TRBD2	TGTGCTAGCTCTAGCGGGGGATACAATGAGCAGTTCTTC	CASSSGGYNEQFF
TRBV7-7	many	TRBJ2-5	TRBD2	TGTGCTAGCAGCTTAGCTGGACTAGCGGGGGGAGAGACCCAGTACTTC	CASSLAGLAGGETQYF
TRBV12-3/TRBV12-4	many	TRBJ1-5	.	TGTGCCAGCAGTTCTCTAACCACTACTCTTTTCCAGCCCCAGCATTTT	CASSSLTTTLFQPQHF
TRBV29-1	many	TRBJ2-5	TRBD1	TGCAGCGTTGGCCCCAGGGGGAACCAAGAGACCCAGTACTTC	CSVGPRGNQETQYF
TRBV27	many	TRBJ1-1	TRBD1	TGTGCCAGCAGCCCGGGACAGATAATGAACACTGAAGCTTTCTTT	CASSPGQIMNTEAFF
TRBV20-1	few	TRBJ2-3	TRBD2	TGCAGTGCATATAGCACTAGCGGGAGGCCCACAGATACGCAGTATTTT	CSAYSTSGRPTDTQYF
TRBV7-2	many	TRBJ1-1	.	TGTGCCAGCAGCTTAAGGGTGGCCGAAGCTTTCTTT	CASSLRVAEAFF
TRBV6-2/TRBV6-3	.	TRBJ2-7	.	TGTGCCAGCCGAAACGTGTATGTCCGGGACACCTCGGCCAGCTCCTACGAGCAGTACTTC	CASRNVYVRDTSASSYEQYF
TRBV2	few	TRBJ1-1	.	TGTGCCAGCAGCGACAGTACCATACCTGAAGCTTTCTTT	CASSDSTIPEAFF
TRBV6-5	many	TRBJ2-1	.	TGTGCCAGCAGTTCCCCGGGATTGTCCTACAATGAGCAGTTCTTC	CASSSPGLSYNEQFF
TRBV7-7	many	TRBJ2-7	.	TGTGCCAGCAGCTTGGACGGGAGCTTCTCCGAGCAGTACTTC	CASSLDGSFSEQYF
TRBV18	few	TRBJ2-3	.	TGTGCCAGCTCACCACCGGGGTCTGGAGATACGCAGTATTTT	CASSPPGSGDTQYF
TRBV10-3	many	TRBJ2-7	.	TGTGCCATCAGTGAATTGTCCCCTCCCTACGAGCAGTACTTC	CAISELSPPYEQYF
TRBV6-5	many	TRBJ2-4	.	TGTGCCAGCAGTTACACCGGGACCTGGGACATTCAGTACTTC	CASSYTGTWDIQYF
TRBV7-2	many	TRBJ1-1	.	TGTGCCAGCAGGTACAGAACAGGGAACACTGAAGCTTTCTTT	CASRYRTGNTEAFF
TRBV5-8	many	TRBJ2-3	.	TGTGCCAGCAGCTTGCCAGCCAGCACAGATACGCAGTATTTT	CASSLPASTDTQYF